This TCR beta chain was retrieved from a study of blood T cell repertoires in COVID-19. Looking at the study overall: T cells, B-cell-depleted T cells, or PBMCs provided the cDNA or gDNA that served as material.

The CDR3 is 15 residues long. Germline lookup yields CDR1 SGHTA and CDR2 FQGTGA. V was pared by 1 base and J by 4 bases, with 5 bases of the junction left unmatched. As originally analysed: Amplification with reference gene primers provided the estimates of nucleated cell counts. Profiling relied on immunoSEQ multiplex PCR, and the TCRdb table lists in-frame clones only, not all of them. V and J calls and clone size come straight from that table; D and trimming were deduced from the DNA. This table has around 200,000 clones, under 90% appearing once. What was sequenced was peripheral blood. The sequence was obtained from a man aged 30 to 39 with active or convalescent COVID-19. V usage is TRBV7-3 and J usage is TRBJ2-3, with TRBD2 matching 7 bases. Written as DNA, the CDR3 is TGTGCCAGCAGCTTAAGCTTGGGAGGGGCAGATACGCAGTATTTT. It codes for CASSLSLGGADTQYF.